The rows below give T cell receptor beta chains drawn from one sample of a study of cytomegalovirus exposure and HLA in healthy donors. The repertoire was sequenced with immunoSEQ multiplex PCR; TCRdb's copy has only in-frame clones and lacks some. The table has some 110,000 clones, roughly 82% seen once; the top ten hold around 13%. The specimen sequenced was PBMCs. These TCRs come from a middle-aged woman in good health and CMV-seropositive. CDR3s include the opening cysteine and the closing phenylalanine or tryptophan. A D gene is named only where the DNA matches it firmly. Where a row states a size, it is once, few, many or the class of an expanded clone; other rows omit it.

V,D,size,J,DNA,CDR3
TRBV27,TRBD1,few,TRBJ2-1,TGTGCCAGCAGTCCCGACAGGGCCCCGCGCAATGAGCAGTTCTTC,CASSPDRAPRNEQFF
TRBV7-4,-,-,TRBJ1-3,TGTGCCAGCAGCTTAGAGCGGGGCTCTGGAAACACCATATATTTT,CASSLERGSGNTIYF
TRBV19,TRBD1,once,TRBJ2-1,TGTGCCAGTAGTATAGACCCGGGACAGGGGTATGAGCAGTTCTTC,CASSIDPGQGYEQFF
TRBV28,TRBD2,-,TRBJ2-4,TGTGCCAGCAGTCGCACTAGCGGGAGGGCCGCGGCCAAAAACATTCAGTACTTC,CASSRTSGRAAAKNIQYF
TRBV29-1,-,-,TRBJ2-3,TGCAGCGTTGAGGCTGGGGCCCCGACAGATACGCAGTATTTT,CSVEAGAPTDTQYF
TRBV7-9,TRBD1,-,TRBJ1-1,TGTGCCAGCAGCCCCAGGGGACAGGGGTCCACTGAAGCTTTCTTT,CASSPRGQGSTEAFF
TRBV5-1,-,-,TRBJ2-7,TGCGCCAGCAGCTTGGGGGGCTACGAGCAGTACTTC,CASSLGGYEQYF
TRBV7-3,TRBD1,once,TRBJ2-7,TGTGCCAGCAGCTCGACAGGGGGTTTTGCCTACGAGCAGTACTTC,CASSSTGGFAYEQYF
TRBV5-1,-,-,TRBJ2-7,TGCGCCAGCAGCGGAGGGACAGCCTACGAGCAGTACTTC,CASSGGTAYEQYF
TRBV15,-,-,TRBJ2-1,TGTGCCACGTTGAAGGCTCCCGCGGGCGATGAGCAGTTCTTC,CATLKAPAGDEQFF
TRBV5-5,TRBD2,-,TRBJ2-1,TGTGCCAGCAGCCTGCGGACTAGCGGGCACAATGAGCAGTTCTTC,CASSLRTSGHNEQFF
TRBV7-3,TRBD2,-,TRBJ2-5,TGTGCCAGCAGCCCGGGACTAGCGGGAAGAGAGACCCAGTACTTC,CASSPGLAGRETQYF
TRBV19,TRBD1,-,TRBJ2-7,TGTGCCAGTAGTATACTTCCGGGACAGAGGACCTACGAGCAGTACTTC,CASSILPGQRTYEQYF
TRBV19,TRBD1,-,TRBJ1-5,TGTGCCAGTACTACCGGACAGGGCGGTCAGCCCCAGCATTTT,CASTTGQGGQPQHF
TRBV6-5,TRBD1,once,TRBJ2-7,TGTGCCAGCAGAAAAGGACAGGCAACAGCCTACGAGCAGTACTTC,CASRKGQATAYEQYF
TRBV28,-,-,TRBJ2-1,TGTGCCAGCGTCGGTGGGACACAGTTCTCCTACAATGAGCAGTTCTTC,CASVGGTQFSYNEQFF
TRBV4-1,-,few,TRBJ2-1,TGCGCCAGCAGCCTCTCGGGTTTCAGGGAGGATGAGCAGTTCTTC,CASSLSGFREDEQFF
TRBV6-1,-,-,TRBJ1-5,TGTGCCAGCAGTGAAGGAGGACAAGCTCAGCCCCAGCATTTT,CASSEGGQAQPQHF
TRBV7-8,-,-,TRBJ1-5,TGTGCCAGCAGCTTACAGGGGAGCAATCAGCCCCAGCATTTT,CASSLQGSNQPQHF
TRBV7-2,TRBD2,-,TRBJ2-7,TGTGCCAGCAGCTTACAATTGGGGACTAGCGGGAAGTACGAGCAGTACTTC,CASSLQLGTSGKYEQYF
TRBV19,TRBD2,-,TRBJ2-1,TGTGCCAGTAGTATCGCTAGCGGGAGTGAGCAGTTCTTC,CASSIASGSEQFF
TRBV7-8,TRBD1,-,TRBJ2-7,TGTGCCAGCAGCAAGGGACAGGGACAATACTTC,CASSKGQGQYF
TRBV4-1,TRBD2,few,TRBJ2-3,TGCGCCAGCAGCCAACGGACTAGCGGGGGCACAGATACGCAGTATTTT,CASSQRTSGGTDTQYF
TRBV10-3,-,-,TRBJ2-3,TGTGCCATCAGTGTTGGGGGACACACTAGCACAGATACGCAGTATTTT,CAISVGGHTSTDTQYF
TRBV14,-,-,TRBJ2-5,TGTGCCAGCAGCCTCCTAGCCTCCGGACTAGAGACCCAGTACTTC,CASSLLASGLETQYF
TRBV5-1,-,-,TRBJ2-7,TGCGCCAGCAGCTTGTTGGGGCCTTCCTACGAGCAGTACTTC,CASSLLGPSYEQYF
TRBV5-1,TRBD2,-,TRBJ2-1,TGCGCCAGCAGCTTGGGAGTACGGACTAGCGGGAAGGATGAGCAGTTCTTC,CASSLGVRTSGKDEQFF